This TCR beta chain appears in the sequencing data of a study of CD8 T cells in ankylosing spondylitis. Preparation of TCR beta libraries was done by quantitative 5'-RACE with molecular barcodes. TCRdb independently ran MiXCR on the 5' RACE reads; one entry per CDR3 protein. The sample has around 770,000 distinct CDR3 sequences; over 15% are singletons. Points on this clonotype: The antigen remains undetermined.

CDR3 length equals 15 residues. Germline assignment: CDR1 DFQATT and CDR2 SNEGSKA (reference sequence). Trimming stripped 2 bases from V and 2 bases from J, with 15 bases between. General study points: The study identified a TCR beta motif of under 10 highly homologous variants that appeared characteristic of ankylosing spondylitis blood. Both synovial fluid and blood in reactive arthritis had previously been reported to carry some motif variants.

The sequence was obtained from a male donor with ankylosing spondylitis. The rearrangement joins TRBV20-1 to TRBJ1-1, with a tentative D call TRBD1 (6 bases). The sample consisted of blood, either unsorted or a sorted T cell fraction (not recorded which). The CDR3 here is CSARTGSLFNTEAFF. The CDR3 DNA reads as TGCAGTGCTAGAACAGGGTCTTTATTCAACACTGAAGCTTTCTTT.